A single TCR beta chain is shown here with its context. This sample stems from a study of OX40 agonist ivuxolimab in advanced cancers. Repertoires were generated with immunoSEQ multiplex PCR, while TCRdb's copy carries only in-frame clones and drops some. The data hold about 100,000 clones, with roughly four fifths observed a single time. The V gene's germline CDR1 is GTSNPN and CDR2 SVGIG (reference sequence). The V end was cut by 0 bases, the J end by 8 bases, with 23 bases between. The CDR3 is made up of 17 amino acids. The clonotype originates from an adult with an advanced solid tumor such as melanoma, head and neck, liver or kidney cancer. The gene calls are TRBV30 and TRBJ2-1; D call uncertain. The sample consisted of CD4+ or CD8+ T cells sorted from blood, taken in a trial of the OX40 agonist ivuxolimab. CDR3 DNA: TGTGCCTGGAGTGTACGGACCAAGGACCTATCCAGTTATGAGCAGTTCTTC. Protein sequence: CAWSVRTKDLSSYEQFF.